The 22 T cell receptor beta chains below were found in one sample sequenced in a study of STAT5B mutations in CD4+ large granular lymphocyte leukemia. Sequencing was performed with immunoSEQ multiplex PCR; in TCRdb, only in-frame clones are kept and a portion is missing. The sample includes about 30,000 clones, approximately 79% seen only once; the top ten take 2.1%. The sequenced material came from CD4+ T cells from blood buffy coats. The receptor source for this set is a human donor in good health.

The gene calls are TRBV5-4 and TRBJ2-1; D is unclear. Trimming removed 4 bases from V and 6 bases from J, with 14 bases in between. Germline V gene lookup returns CDR1 SGHNT and CDR2 YYREEE (reference sequence). This CDR3 is built from 14 residues. The CDR3 reads CASSQNSRGNEQFF. The CDR3 DNA reads TGTGCCAGCAGCCAAAATTCAAGAGGCAATGAGCAGTTCTTC.

V is TRBV4-2 and J is TRBJ1-4; a possible D gene is TRBD1 (5 bases). The germline gives CDR1 LGHNA, CDR2 YNFKEQ. This CDR3 has 16 amino acids. V lost 1 base and J lost 4, with 13 bases in between. The CDR3 sequence is CASSQAFQGSNEKLFF. The CDR3 coding sequence is TGTGCCAGCAGCCAAGCCTTTCAGGGAAGTAATGAAAAACTGTTTTTT.

There are a few counts of this clone. The chain has TRBV27 and TRBJ1-2, with 7 positions matching TRBD1. V shed 6 bases, J shed 4 bases, and the junction held 8 bases outside the gene matches. Germline V gene data show CDR1 as MNHEY and CDR2 as SMNVEV (reference sequence). The CDR3 runs to 14 residues. CDR3 loop: CASRRTGTPYGYTF. In DNA form, the CDR3 reads TGTGCCAGCAGGCGGACAGGAACCCCCTATGGCTACACCTTC.

The gene calls are TRBV14 and TRBJ1-6; TRBD1 might be the D (6 bases). V lost 2 bases, J lost 4 bases, and 12 bases lay in between. The CDR3 spans 16 residues. Germline V lookup: CDR1 SGHDN, CDR2 FVKESK. The CDR3 reads CASSQYPQGYNSPLHF. CDR3 nucleotide sequence: TGTGCCAGCAGCCAATACCCTCAGGGGTATAATTCACCCCTCCACTTT.

This chain connects TRBV6-4 to TRBJ2-3; D remains ambiguous. Germline assignment: CDR1 MRHNA and CDR2 SNTAGT. V lost 0 bases and J lost 4, with 11 bases in between. The CDR3 is made up of 15 amino acids. The CDR3 nucleotides read TGTGCCAGCAGTGACTCTGCCGGGTTTGCAGATACGCAGTATTTT. This gives the protein CASSDSAGFADTQYF.

J is TRBJ2-7 and V is TRBV19, with D hard to call. The CDR3 runs to 15 residues. Germline V gene data show CDR1 as LNHDA and CDR2 as SQIVND (reference sequence). Trimming took 3 bases from V and 4 from J, leaving 16 bases between them. CDR3 sequence: CASSIKSRPLYEQYF. The CDR3 DNA sequence: TGTGCCAGTAGTATCAAAAGCAGGCCCCTATACGAGCAGTACTTC.

The chain has TRBV6-4 and TRBJ1-3; TRBD1 aligns across 7 bases. The germline CDR1 and CDR2 sequences are MRHNA and SNTAGT. This CDR3 is 15 amino acids long. Trimming at V came to 0 bases and at J to 3 bases, leaving 2 bases not matched to a gene. CDR3 protein: CASSDSRGIGNTIYF. CDR3 DNA: TGTGCCAGCAGTGACTCCAGGGGGATTGGAAACACCATATATTTT.

V and J are TRBV19 and TRBJ2-5, with a possible D match to TRBD1 (5 bases). Trimming took 3 bases from V and 5 from J, leaving 13 bases between them. Germline loops: CDR1 LNHDA, CDR2 SQIVND (reference sequence). The CDR3 length is 14 residues. The CDR3, as DNA: TGTGCCAGTAGTATCCTGGGGCCGAGGGAGACCCAGTACTTC. Translated: CASSILGPRETQYF.

This chain links TRBV5-6 with TRBJ1-5; D perhaps matches TRBD1 (5 bases). Germline V gene lookup returns CDR1 SGHDT and CDR2 YYEEEE. Trimming stripped 5 bases from V and 8 bases from J, with 14 bases between. The CDR3 covers 13 residues. CDR3 residues: CASSSGKGKPQHF. The DNA of the CDR3 is TGTGCCAGCAGTTCAGGGAAGGGTAAGCCCCAGCATTTT.

This chain joins TRBV5-8 and TRBJ1-5; possibly TRBD1 for D (5 bases). V was pared by 5 bases and J by 3 bases, with 12 bases between. There are 14 residues in the CDR3. Looked up from germline, CDR1 is SGHTS and CDR2 is YDEGEE. CDR3 sequence reads: CASSGGTFNQPQHF. The CDR3 coding sequence is TGTGCCAGCAGTGGAGGGACCTTCAATCAGCCCCAGCATTTT. Together with reference TRBV5-8 and TRBJ1-5, the CDR3 gives the full variable domain: EAGVTQSPTHLIKTRGQQATLRCSPISGHTSVYWYQQALGLGLQFLLWYDEGEERNRGNFPPRFSGRQFPNYSSELNVNALELEDSALYLCASSGGTFNQPQHFGDGTRLSIL.

The genes are TRBV6-5 and TRBJ2-6; possible D gene TRBD1, 6 bases. This CDR3 has 13 amino acids. The germline V and J ends were trimmed by 7 bases and 2 bases, with 6 bases remaining between them. Germline CDR1 and CDR2: MNHEY and SVGAGI. DNA for the CDR3: TGTGCCAGCAACAGGGCTGGGGCCAACGTCCTGACTTTC. It yields the protein CASNRAGANVLTF.

This sequence joins TRBV6-5 and TRBJ2-3; 7 positions match TRBD1. The ends lost 6 bases at V and 4 bases at J; junction bases unmatched: 7. CDR1 and CDR2 from the germline V gene are MNHEY and SVGAGI. The CDR3 sequence is 14 residues long. CDR3 residues: CASRRGQVADTQYF. CDR3 in DNA: TGTGCCAGCAGGCGAGGACAGGTGGCAGATACGCAGTATTTT.

The chain uses TRBV5-4 and TRBJ2-7, with 10 bases aligning to TRBD1. Per germline, CDR1 SGHNT and CDR2 YYREEE (reference sequence). Trimming cost V 0 bases and J 6 bases; bases outside gene matches: 6. The CDR3 is 15 amino acids. In DNA, the CDR3 is TGTGCCAGCAGCTTGGGGGGGACAGGGGTGGGCGAGCAGTACTTC. Encoded protein: CASSLGGTGVGEQYF. Drawing the rest from reference TRBV5-4 and TRBJ2-7, the complete variable domain is ETGVTQSPTHLIKTRGQQVTLRCSSQSGHNTVSWYQQALGQGPQFIFQYYREEENGRGNFPPRFSGLQFPNYSSELNVNALELDDSALYLCASSLGGTGVGEQYFGPGTRLTVT.

This clone was observed a few times. The chain is built from TRBV28 and TRBJ1-2; 7 bases match TRBD1. V shed 6 bases, J shed 4 bases, and the junction held 11 bases outside the gene matches. Germline CDR1 MDHEN, CDR2 SYDVKM. The CDR3 is 15 residues long. This CDR3 is CASRDTQGGSYGYTF. In DNA form, the CDR3 reads TGTGCCAGCAGAGATACTCAAGGGGGCTCCTATGGCTACACCTTC.

This chain uses TRBV29-1 with TRBJ1-5, with a tentative D call TRBD1 (5 bases). In germline, CDR1 is SQVTM, CDR2 ANQGSEA. CDR3 length equals 13 residues. V lost 4 bases to trimming and J lost 6 bases, with 13 bases between them. The CDR3 region is CSVGEVGGQPQHF. The CDR3 nucleotides read TGCAGCGTTGGCGAGGTGGGGGGTCAGCCCCAGCATTTT.

The chain is built from TRBV7-8 and TRBJ2-5; D is undetermined. This CDR3 has 15 amino acids. Germline V gives CDR1 SGHVS, CDR2 FQNEAQ. The ends were cut back, 0 bases at V and 7 bases at J, with 15 bases in the middle. CDR3 sequence: CASSLALSTIGTQYF. As DNA, the CDR3 is TGTGCCAGCAGCTTAGCGCTGTCTACCATTGGGACCCAGTACTTC.

The CDR3 DNA follows: TGTGCCAGCAGTTTACTGGCGGGAGCTAACAATGAGCAGTTCTTC. Amino acid sequence: CASSLLAGANNEQFF. The gene calls are TRBV27 and TRBJ2-1; TRBD2 matches at 7 bases. V shed 2 bases and J 5 bases; nucleotides not matched to a gene: 6. The germline V gene encodes CDR1 MNHEY and CDR2 SMNVEV (reference sequence). CDR3 size: 15 residues.

This chain links TRBV19 with TRBJ2-7; D remains unclear. V was clipped by 1 base and J by 3 bases, with 1 base between them. The germline V gene encodes CDR1 LNHDA and CDR2 SQIVND (reference sequence). The CDR3 sequence is 11 residues long. The CDR3 DNA sequence: TGTGCCAGTAGTATAGGCTACGAGCAGTACTTC. Its translation: CASSIGYEQYF.

The chain uses TRBV19 and TRBJ2-7; TRBD2 is a possible D gene (6 bases). The V end lost 5 bases, the J end lost 5 bases, and 19 bases lay between the germline ends. CDR3 length equals 15 residues. Germline CDR1 and CDR2: LNHDA and SQIVND (reference sequence). The CDR3 spells CASSRRAGFLDEQYF. The CDR3 nucleotides are TGTGCCAGTAGTCGGAGGGCGGGTTTCCTTGACGAGCAGTACTTC.

The chain employs TRBV7-8 and TRBJ2-7; 7 bases align to TRBD2. This CDR3 contains 17 residues. V was clipped by 0 bases and J by 2 bases; unmatched bases: 10. In germline, CDR1 is SGHVS, CDR2 FQNEAQ. The CDR3 protein is CASSLAGGPDFTYEQYF. The DNA of the CDR3 is TGTGCCAGCAGCTTAGCGGGAGGGCCCGATTTTACCTACGAGCAGTACTTC.

This rearrangement joins TRBV27 to TRBJ2-5; 9 nucleotides align to TRBD2. Germline CDR1 is MNHEY and CDR2 is SMNVEV (reference sequence). This CDR3 is 16 amino acids long. V shed 5 bases and J 7 bases; nucleotides not matched to a gene: 14. CDR3: CASSPPGLALRGTQYF. Here the CDR3 DNA reads TGTGCCAGCAGTCCCCCGGGACTAGCCTTAAGGGGGACCCAGTACTTC.

The chain uses TRBV9 and TRBJ2-1; TRBD1 is a possible D gene (5 bases). Germline V CDR1 and CDR2: SGDLS, YYNGEE. CDR3 length: 14 amino acids. V lost 4 bases to trimming and J lost 11 bases, with 19 bases between them. The CDR3: CASSPATTWGKQFF. In DNA, the CDR3 is TGTGCCAGCAGCCCAGCAACCACTTGGGGCAAGCAGTTCTTC.